Described below is a single T cell receptor (beta chain) sequence and its context. Its antigen specificity is not known. Within one base of it there is no much larger clone, and no base qualities were kept. The sample comes from a study of blood T cell repertoires in COVID-19 (dated by TCRdb to the early 2020s). Study-level background: Collaborator samples came from the United States, Italy and Spain and covered acute and convalescent phases of COVID-19. The prospective study material was composed of cDNA or gDNA derived from T cells, B-cell-depleted T cells, or PBMCs. The dataset comprised deeply sampled blood TCRbeta repertoires from subjects exposed to, actively infected with, or recovered from COVID-19. The repertoires were released in a freely available public database meant as a resource for research on the immune response to SARS-CoV-2. Samples were obtained from the ongoing ImmuneRACE study (first 160 participants) and from some 1,300 subjects provided by 6 global collaborators. Nearly every sample came with metadata listing a de-identified subject ID, COVID-19 status, age in years and sex. Where available, HLA class I and class II types were taken from metadata supplied by the sample provider and were not determined by assay-based typing.

TCRbeta CDR3 regions were amplified from genomic DNA by means of the immunoSEQ Assay, a bias-controlled multiplex PCR. Processing in the source paper ran as follows. The number of nucleated cells in each sample was estimated from the amplification of reference gene primers within the assay. To quantify the absolute abundance of each unique TCRbeta CDR3 rearrangement, sequence reads were collapsed and filtered. Productive Simpson clonality was computed per sample as the square root of Simpson's diversity index over productive rearrangements. As stored in TCRdb, this immuneACCESS dataset retains in-frame rearrangements with V and J assigned. A fraction of the clones does not appear; measured against another copy, unresolved V genes explain less than half of the discrepancy, and the remainder lacks a known reason. The V and J calls and clone size were taken over from that table, and D and trimming were inferred from the DNA. The sample table shows about 400,000 clones, and over 85% are seen once. Approximately 1.5% of the sample is held by the ten biggest clonotypes.

The CDR3, from cysteine to phenylalanine, totals 15 residues. The only DNA kept is the CDR3, 45 bases in frame from the first base. Per the germline V gene (reference sequence), LNHNV is the CDR1 and YYDKDF is the CDR2. V loses 5 bases at its end and J loses 4 bases; junction bases beyond the gene matches: 9. The paper as a whole reports these results and caveats: How much clinical and demographic metadata was included differed by source and by participant, and the metadata was provided uncurated.

Participants in the prospective study were aged roughly 18 to 100 years, lived in 20 to 25 United States geographic areas, and enrolled through a virtual design. To assign participants to cohorts, the prospective study relied on clinical history that participants themselves reported in a screening survey and a study questionnaire. Recovered participants in ImmuneRACE Cohort 3 were defined by two consecutive negative NP/OP PCR tests, clearance by a healthcare professional, or resolution of symptoms. Each participant in the prospective study had whole blood, serum and a nasopharyngeal or oropharyngeal swab collected by mobile phlebotomists. Over a roughly 2-month period, participants in the prospective study had the option of providing additional blood draws and questionnaires. Blood samples from the prospective study were shipped frozen or at room temperature prior to DNA extraction.

The chain is made from TRBV15 and TRBJ2-3; TRBD2 matches 7 bases in the middle. The sequenced sample was PBMCs or T cells enriched from blood (not recorded which). This TCR derives from a woman in her thirties who had recovered from COVID-19. The DNA is TGTGCCACCAGCCCCACCGGCGGGAGTCCAGATACGCAGTATTTT. Translated, it reads CATSPTGGSPDTQYF.